One and the same sample provided the 27 T cell receptor beta chains below, sequenced in a study of shared clonotypes between healthy human individuals. Sequenced by immunoSEQ multiplex PCR; TCRdb stores in-frame clones only, minus some. The sample has 2 million to 3 million clones, roughly 93% seen once. The sequenced material came from naive CD4+ T cells from PBMCs. The subset here: CD45RA+ positively selected. Receptors originate from a man in his late teens or twenties in good health. Some clones in this sample may be carry-over from other donors' samples.

This rearrangement joins TRBV6-5 to TRBJ2-7, with 11 nucleotides matching TRBD1. The CDR3 sequence is 15 residues long. V shed 6 bases, J shed 6 bases, and the junction held 10 bases outside the gene matches. Germline CDR1 reads MNHEY; CDR2 reads SVGAGI. The CDR3 reads CASRGLGQGDREQYF. The CDR3 nucleotides read TGTGCCAGCAGAGGCCTGGGACAGGGGGACCGCGAGCAGTACTTC.

V usage is TRBV10-3 and J usage is TRBJ1-2; 9 nucleotides line up with TRBD1. CDR3 size: 15 residues. CDR1 and CDR2 (germline): ENHRY, SYGVKD. The ends lost 5 bases at V and 6 bases at J; junction bases unmatched: 10. The CDR3 reads CAISQTDGQGNGYTF. For the CDR3, the DNA is TGTGCCATCAGTCAAACTGACGGACAGGGGAATGGCTACACCTTC.

Points on this clone: Other DNA sequences in the sample encode the same CDR3. The chain's CDR3 is CASSGQGVYEQYF. The CDR3 nucleotides are TGTGCCAGCAGCGGACAGGGGGTCTACGAGCAGTACTTC. This chain uses TRBV5-4 with TRBJ2-7; 10 nucleotides match TRBD1. CDR3 length: 13 residues. Germline V gives CDR1 SGHNT, CDR2 YYREEE (reference sequence). V lost 4 bases, J lost 3 bases, and 1 base stayed unmatched.

V usage is TRBV5-1 and J usage is TRBJ2-3, with D unclear. Per the germline V gene, CDR1 is SGHRS and CDR2 is YFSETQ. The CDR3 loop spans 14 amino acids. Trimming cost V 0 bases and J 2 bases, with 7 bases left between them. The DNA of the CDR3 is TGCGCCAGCAGCTTGGTTCAGTTCACAGATACGCAGTATTTT. Its translation: CASSLVQFTDTQYF. Using reference TRBV5-1 and TRBJ2-3 for the parts outside the CDR3, the full variable domain is KAGVTQTPRYLIKTRGQQVTLSCSPISGHRSVSWYQQTPGQGLQFLFEYFSETQRNKGNFPGRFSGRQFSNSRSEMNVSTLELGDSALYLCASSLVQFTDTQYFGPGTRLTVL.

As for this clone: Distinct nucleotide sequences in the sample also encode this CDR3. The rearrangement joins TRBV18 to TRBJ2-5, with D possibly TRBD1 on 5 matching bases. This CDR3 comprises 14 residues. V dropped 1 base and J dropped 2 bases, with 8 bases sitting between them. CDR1 and CDR2 (germline): KGHSH, LQKENI. Here the CDR3 reads CASSPRRVQETQYF. The CDR3 DNA reads as TGTGCCAGCTCACCACGCAGGGTTCAAGAGACCCAGTACTTC.

The chain couples TRBV19 to TRBJ1-5, with 9 bases aligning to TRBD1. The ends lost 3 bases at V and 2 bases at J; junction bases unmatched: 5. The CDR3 loop spans 16 amino acids. CDR1 LNHDA and CDR2 SQIVND come from the germline V gene (reference sequence). In DNA form, the CDR3 reads TGTGCCAGTAGTATCCTCCGGACAGGGGGCAATCAGCCCCAGCATTTT. It translates to CASSILRTGGNQPQHF.

This chain uses TRBV5-1 with TRBJ2-1; D remains unclear. Germline V lookup: CDR1 SGHRS, CDR2 YFSETQ. The CDR3 totals 14 residues. Trimming left V 1 base short and J 8 bases short, with 13 bases between. Written as DNA, the CDR3 is TGCGCCAGCAGCTTGTTTCGCGCCGCCGATGAGCAGTTCTTC. Its translation is CASSLFRAADEQFF.

The chain employs TRBV7-2 and TRBJ2-2, with D possibly called TRBD1 or TRBD2 (5 bases each). Trimming took 4 bases from V and 2 from J, leaving 20 bases between them. Per the germline V gene, CDR1 is SGHTA and CDR2 is FQGNSA. The CDR3 is 18 residues long. The CDR3 sequence is CASSSPGRATRNTGELFF. The CDR3 bases are TGTGCCAGCAGCTCTCCGGGGCGGGCCACCCGTAACACCGGGGAGCTGTTTTTT.

V is TRBV5-1 and J is TRBJ2-7; the D gene is possibly TRBD1 (5 bases). This CDR3 comprises 14 residues. Looked up from germline, CDR1 is SGHRS and CDR2 is YFSETQ. V lost 4 bases, J lost 2 bases, and 13 bases lay in between. As DNA, the CDR3 is TGCGCCAGCAGCCGAGAGACAGCGACCTACGAGCAGTACTTC. This translates into CASSRETATYEQYF.

The chain joins TRBV7-3 to TRBJ2-3; 11 nucleotides line up with TRBD2. CDR1 is SGHTA and CDR2 is FQGTGA in the germline V gene. V lost 5 bases to trimming and J lost 1 base; unmatched junction nucleotides: 14. CDR3 length: 19 amino acids. Here the CDR3 DNA reads TGTGCCAGCAGCCTCCAGGCCGGGACTAGCGGCCTCCGCACAGATACGCAGTATTTT. Translating gives CASSLQAGTSGLRTDTQYF. Variable domain in full (rest from reference TRBV7-3 and TRBJ2-3): GAGVSQTPSNKVTEKGKYVELRCDPISGHTALYWYRQSLGQGPEFLIYFQGTGAADDSGLPNDRFFAVRPEGSVSTLKIQRTERGDSAVYLCASSLQAGTSGLRTDTQYFGPGTRLTVL.

As to this clone: The same CDR3 can be traced to other DNA sequences in this sample. The rearrangement links TRBV6-1 to TRBJ2-7; D is uncertain. The CDR3 covers 11 residues. The germline CDR1 and CDR2 sequences are MNHNS and SASEGT. The V gene lost 7 bases and the J gene lost 2 bases, with 6 bases spanning the gap. The chain's CDR3 is CASTLTYEQYF. CDR3 in DNA: TGTGCCAGCACCCTGACCTACGAGCAGTACTTC.

This sequence joins TRBV4-3 and TRBJ1-1; 10 positions match TRBD1. The V gene end was trimmed by 0 bases and the J gene end by 10 bases; junction bases not matched to a gene: 2. CDR1 and CDR2 (germline): LGHNA, YSLEER. This CDR3 is 13 amino acids long. The CDR3 DNA sequence: TGCGCCAGCAGCCAAGATGGGACAGGGGCAGCTTTCTTT. It translates to CASSQDGTGAAFF.

This sequence joins TRBV30 and TRBJ1-5; D remains ambiguous. Trimming pared 0 bases from V and 9 bases from J, leaving 15 bases between. Germline V gene sequence: CDR1 GTSNPN, CDR2 SVGIG (reference sequence). The CDR3 runs 14 residues. CDR3 loop: CAWSVGVGGLPQHF. DNA for the CDR3: TGTGCCTGGAGTGTAGGAGTTGGAGGACTGCCCCAGCATTTT.

This CDR3 reads CASSPVSGGSSGNIQYF. CDR3 DNA: TGTGCCAGCAGCCCCGTTTCGGGCGGGAGCTCGGGAAACATTCAGTACTTC. The chain has TRBV4-2 and TRBJ2-4, with 7 bases lining up with TRBD2. Germline V gene data show CDR1 as LGHNA and CDR2 as YNFKEQ. J lost 6 bases, V lost 4 bases, and 15 bases had no gene match. The length of the CDR3 is 17 residues.

This rearrangement joins TRBV9 to TRBJ2-7; D unresolved. V lost 3 bases, J lost 2 bases, and 12 bases lay in between. CDR3 length equals 14 residues. Germline CDR1 reads SGDLS; CDR2 reads YYNGEE. CDR3 sequence (DNA): TGTGCCAGCAGCGGAGGTAGATGGGCCTACGAGCAGTACTTC. It specifies CASSGGRWAYEQYF.

The gene calls are TRBV28 and TRBJ1-2, with D perhaps matching TRBD1 (5 bases). Germline values: CDR1 MDHEN, CDR2 SYDVKM. The CDR3 is 14 residues long. The V end was cut by 4 bases, the J end by 4 bases, with 13 bases between. In DNA, the CDR3 is TGTGCCAGCAGTTCTGGGGGATTGGTCTATGGCTACACCTTC. Residues: CASSSGGLVYGYTF.

The chain recombines TRBV6-1 with TRBJ1-3; 12 bases map to TRBD1. CDR3 length: 17 amino acids. Germline values: CDR1 MNHNS, CDR2 SASEGT. V was pared by 1 base and J by 3 bases, with 4 bases of the junction left unmatched. As DNA, the CDR3 is TGTGCCAGCAGTGAAGTGGGACAGGGGGCTGGTGGAAACACCATATATTTT. Protein: CASSEVGQGAGGNTIYF.

This chain links TRBV7-2 with TRBJ1-1; D gene uncertain. CDR1 and CDR2 (germline): SGHTA, FQGNSA. V lost 5 bases to trimming and J lost 10 bases, with 17 bases between them. This CDR3 has 13 amino acids. CDR3 residues: CASSPHPASAAFF. CDR3 sequence (DNA): TGTGCCAGCAGCCCCCACCCCGCTTCAGCAGCTTTCTTT. Using reference TRBV7-2 and TRBJ1-1 for the parts outside the CDR3, the full variable domain is GAGVSQSPSNKVTEKGKDVELRCDPISGHTALYWYRQSLGQGLEFLIYFQGNSAPDKSGLPSDRFSAERTGGSVSTLTIQRTQQEDSAVYLCASSPHPASAAFFGQGTRLTVV.

V is TRBV11-2 and J is TRBJ2-2; TRBD2 matches 15 bases. The junction had 5 bases not matched to a gene; V was cut back by 5 bases and J by 7 bases. Germline V CDR1 and CDR2: SGHAT, FQNNGV. CDR3 length: 16 amino acids. CDR3 loop: CASSPGTSGRHGELFF. In DNA, the CDR3 is TGTGCCAGCAGCCCCGGGACTAGCGGGAGGCACGGGGAGCTGTTTTTT. The variable domain in full, with the rest retrieved from reference TRBV11-2 and TRBJ2-2, is EAGVAQSPRYKIIEKRQSVAFWCNPISGHATLYWYQQILGQGPKLLIQFQNNGVVDDSQLPKDRFSAERLKGVDSTLKIQPAKLEDSAVYLCASSPGTSGRHGELFFGEGSRLTVL.

The J gene is TRBJ1-1, the V gene TRBV10-3; no clear D. Trimming removed 11 bases from V and 0 bases from J, with 13 bases in between. The CDR3 is 13 residues long. Germline V lookup: CDR1 ENHRY, CDR2 SYGVKD. The CDR3 DNA is TGTGCCGTCCGGGCCATGATGAACACTGAAGCTTTCTTT. It yields the protein CAVRAMMNTEAFF.

In DNA form, the CDR3 reads TGTGCCAGCAGTATTAGAGGCTACAGGGGGTGGAAGCCCCAGCATTTT. It is translated as CASSIRGYRGWKPQHF. The chain has TRBV28 and TRBJ1-5; TRBD1 agrees at 8 bases. Trimming took 5 bases from V and 8 from J; bases not matched to a gene: 14. The CDR3 covers 16 residues. The germline V gene encodes CDR1 MDHEN and CDR2 SYDVKM.

The CDR3 spells CASSLTSGQSSYNEQFF. DNA for the CDR3: TGTGCCAGCAGCTTAACTAGCGGGCAGAGCTCCTACAATGAGCAGTTCTTC. This chain connects TRBV7-9 to TRBJ2-1, with TRBD2 matching 9 bases. The CDR3 length is 17 residues. J gave up 0 bases and V 2 bases, and 5 bases lay outside the gene matches. Germline V CDR1 and CDR2: SEHNR, FQNEAQ (reference sequence).

V usage is TRBV6-1 and J usage is TRBJ2-7; 9 nucleotides match TRBD2. V trimming: 6 bases; J trimming: 1 base; junction bases outside the gene matches: 7. CDR1 and CDR2 (germline): MNHNS, SASEGT. CDR3 length: 15 amino acids. The CDR3 nucleotides read TGTGCCAGCAGCGAAAGACTAGCGGCGTCCTACGAGCAGTACTTC. It translates to CASSERLAASYEQYF.

The J gene is TRBJ2-7, the V gene TRBV6-5; TRBD1 or TRBD2 may be the D gene (5 bases each). Trimming took off 1 base at V and 2 bases at J, with 9 bases between the two ends. Germline V gene lookup returns CDR1 MNHEY and CDR2 SVGAGI. The CDR3 is 14 residues long. The CDR3 nucleotides are TGTGCCAGCAGTTACTTGGGACGGACCTACGAGCAGTACTTC. Amino acids: CASSYLGRTYEQYF.

This rearrangement joins TRBV18 to TRBJ1-1, with D possibly being TRBD1 (5 bases). The CDR3 loop spans 15 amino acids. The V gene's germline CDR1 is KGHSH and CDR2 LQKENI. The V end lost 3 bases, the J end lost 2 bases, and 13 bases lay between the germline ends. CDR3 DNA sequence: TGTGCCAGCTCACCCCTCATGGGGGAAAACACTGAAGCTTTCTTT. It yields the protein CASSPLMGENTEAFF.

The V and J genes are TRBV7-9 and TRBJ1-2; TRBD1 might be the D (5 bases). The V end lost 5 bases, the J end lost 7 bases, and 20 bases lay between the germline ends. The germline gives CDR1 SEHNR, CDR2 FQNEAQ (reference sequence). This CDR3 is 15 amino acids long. CDR3 nucleotides: TGTGCCAGCAGCCCGGACATCGTCTCGCTCTTTGGCTACACCTTC. Translation: CASSPDIVSLFGYTF. The variable domain in full, with the rest retrieved from reference TRBV7-9 and TRBJ1-2, is DTGVSQNPRHKITKRGQNVTFRCDPISEHNRLYWYRQTLGQGPEFLTYFQNEAQLEKSRLLSDRFSAERPKGSFSTLEIQRTEQGDSAMYLCASSPDIVSLFGYTFGSGTRLTVV.

Notes on this clone: Different DNA sequences within this sample yield the same CDR3. This rearrangement joins TRBV9 to TRBJ1-1; perhaps TRBD1 as D (5 bases). Germline assignment: CDR1 SGDLS and CDR2 YYNGEE. The V gene lost 0 bases and the J gene lost 0 bases, with 6 bases spanning the gap. There are 14 residues in the CDR3. The CDR3, as DNA: TGTGCCAGCAGCGTAGCGGGGGTGAACACTGAAGCTTTCTTT. It is translated as CASSVAGVNTEAFF.